These T cell receptor beta chains were read from a single sample in a study of shared clonotypes between healthy human individuals. The table came from immunoSEQ multiplex PCR; TCRdb's copy has only in-frame clones and leaves some out. The sample gives over 2 million clones, around 95% of which show up once; 0.1% to 0.15% is in the top ten. Sequencing was carried out using naive CD4+ T cells sorted from blood. The source of these receptors is a man in his late teens or twenties in good health. Both conserved end residues are part of each CDR3. D genes are given only for firm matches. Clone size appears in some rows only: once, few, many, or a class for an expanded clone.

d_call j_call clone_size v_call cdr3_nt cdr3_aa
. TRBJ2-1 . TRBV11-2 TGTGCCAGCAGCTTGGGTACCCGAGGCGGGGGCTCGAACAATGAGCAGTTCTTC CASSLGTRGGGSNNEQFF
. TRBJ2-7 once TRBV5-1 TGCGCCAGCAGAGGAGACATAATTTATACCTACGAGCAGTACTTC CASRGDIIYTYEQYF
. TRBJ1-2 once TRBV10-1 TGCGCCAGCAGCGCCTTTTTAAACTATGGCTACACCTTC CASSAFLNYGYTF
. TRBJ1-6 . TRBV2 TGTGCCAGCAGTGGGACAGTAGATTCACCCCTCCACTTT CASSGTVDSPLHF
. TRBJ2-5 . TRBV6-5 TGTGCCAGGGGGCTCGAACAGGTCCCCCAAGAGACCCAGTACTTC CARGLEQVPQETQYF
. TRBJ1-1 . TRBV19 TGTGCCAGTATCTTTGAGACGAACACTGAAGCTTTCTTT CASIFETNTEAFF
TRBD2 TRBJ2-5 . TRBV19 TGTGCCAGTAGTATAGGACTAGCGGGAGTTCCGGAGACCCAGTACTTC CASSIGLAGVPETQYF
. TRBJ2-7 . TRBV9 TGTGCCAGCAGCGTAGGCCGGGCAACCTACGAGCAGTACTTC CASSVGRATYEQYF
TRBD1 TRBJ1-4 . TRBV6-6 TGTGCCAGCCGATGGGACAGGGGGAATGAAAAACTGTTTTTT CASRWDRGNEKLFF
TRBD1 TRBJ2-2 . TRBV7-2 TGTGCCAGCTACACACCTGACAGGGTATACGGGGAGCTGTTTTTT CASYTPDRVYGELFF
. TRBJ1-2 . TRBV12-5 TGTGCTAGTGGTTTGGTACTGGGGGCGTCTGGCTACACCTTC CASGLVLGASGYTF
. TRBJ2-5 . TRBV29-1 . CSVGTGTAQGPYF
. TRBJ2-5 . TRBV9 TGTGCCAGCAGCGTAGCCCCACAGGGGGGGGAGACCCAGTACTTC CASSVAPQGGETQYF
. TRBJ2-2 . TRBV7-9 TGTGCCAGCAGCCCGGTGGGCCTAAGGGGGACCGGGGAGCTGTTTTTT CASSPVGLRGTGELFF
. TRBJ1-1 . TRBV5-1 TGCGCCAGCAGCCGCCGGGAGGCGAGGACTGAAGCTTTCTTT CASSRREARTEAFF
. TRBJ2-2 . TRBV10-1 TGCGCCAGCAGTGAAAACTGGTTGGGGGACACCGGGGAGCTGTTTTTT CASSENWLGDTGELFF
TRBD1 TRBJ2-6 . TRBV5-6 TGTGCCAGCAGCTTTGACAGGGGGTCTGGGGCCAACGTCCTGACTTTC CASSFDRGSGANVLTF
TRBD2 TRBJ2-7 once TRBV28 TGTGCCAGCAGTTTAGGAGGCGGGGGGATGACCTACGAGCAGTACTTC CASSLGGGGMTYEQYF
. TRBJ2-6 once TRBV7-8 TGTGCCAGCAGCTCAGGACCGACTCGCGGGGCCAACGTCCTGACTTTC CASSSGPTRGANVLTF
. TRBJ2-7 . TRBV6-5 TGTGCCAGCAGGAGAGGGGACCACGAGCAGTACTTC CASRRGDHEQYF
TRBD1 TRBJ2-7 . TRBV6-6 TGTGCCAGCAGTTACGGACAGGGGGTTGGGTACGAGCAGTACTTC CASSYGQGVGYEQYF
. TRBJ1-5 . TRBV7-2 TGTGCCAGCAGCCCCGTAGGACAGCTTAATCAGCCCCAGCATTTT CASSPVGQLNQPQHF
. TRBJ1-1 . TRBV7-9 TGTGCCAGCAGCCGGGGACAGAACACTGAAGCTTTCTTT CASSRGQNTEAFF
TRBD2 TRBJ2-1 . TRBV7-2 TGTGCCAGCAGTTTAAGGGGACTAGCGGGCACCTACAATGAGCAGTTCTTC CASSLRGLAGTYNEQFF
TRBD1 TRBJ1-4 . TRBV7-2 TGTGCCAGCAGCCCTCAGGGGGGAACTAATGAAAAACTGTTTTTT CASSPQGGTNEKLFF
. TRBJ2-1 . TRBV6-5 TGTGCCAGCAGGGGAGATCGCAATGAGCAGTTCTTC CASRGDRNEQFF
TRBD2 TRBJ2-7 . TRBV6-5 TGTGCCAGCCAACCTAGCGGGGGGCCGAGGGAGCAGTACTTC CASQPSGGPREQYF
. TRBJ1-1 . TRBV2 TGTGCCAGCAGCAACACGAACACTGAAGCTTTCTTT CASSNTNTEAFF
. TRBJ1-2 . TRBV5-1 TGCGCCAGCAGCTCTACAGGTCCGGTAAGAGATGGCTACACCTTC CASSSTGPVRDGYTF
. TRBJ2-5 . TRBV7-9 TGTGCCAGCAGCTTAGCCCCGGGGAGGGAGACCCAGTACTTC CASSLAPGRETQYF
. TRBJ2-7 . TRBV5-1 TGCGCCAGCAGCTTGGCCTCGGGGGACTACGAGCAGTACTTC CASSLASGDYEQYF
TRBD1 TRBJ1-5 . TRBV19 TGTGCCAGTAGTTGGACAGGGAATAGCAATCAGCCCCAGCATTTT CASSWTGNSNQPQHF
TRBD1 TRBJ2-3 . TRBV5-4 TGTGCCAGCAGTAGACAGGGAGGCACAGATACGCAGTATTTT CASSRQGGTDTQYF
TRBD2 TRBJ2-3 . TRBV28 TGTGCCAGCAGTCCGCGGACTAGCGGGGGGACCAGCACAGATACGCAGTATTTT CASSPRTSGGTSTDTQYF
. TRBJ1-2 . TRBV28 TGTGCCAGCACCTATACGACAGCTAACTATGGCTACACCTTC CASTYTTANYGYTF
. TRBJ1-2 . TRBV7-2 TGTGCCAGCAGCTTGAGAGCGGGGGTTCTGGATGGCTACACCTTC CASSLRAGVLDGYTF
. TRBJ1-6 . TRBV27 TGTGCCAGCAGTCCCAGGGACCTCAGGGTTGTCCACTTT CASSPRDLRVVHF
TRBD1 TRBJ1-4 . TRBV2 TGTGCCAGCAACCCCACAGGGGTGGATGAAAAACTGTTTTTT CASNPTGVDEKLFF
. TRBJ2-5 once TRBV6-5 TGTGCCAGCAGTTACTCGAGAGAGACCCAGTACTTC CASSYSRETQYF
TRBD1 TRBJ1-3 . TRBV18 TGTGCCAGCTCATTGGGACAGCGAGGTCTCTCTGGAAACACCATATATTTT CASSLGQRGLSGNTIYF
TRBD1 TRBJ2-1 . TRBV5-1 TGCGCCAGCAGCCTTTCCCTCGGACAGGCGTTCTTC CASSLSLGQAFF
. TRBJ1-1 once TRBV7-2 TGTGCCAGCAGCTTAGAGGTCAACACTGAAGCTTTCTTT CASSLEVNTEAFF
. TRBJ2-7 . TRBV6-1 TGTGCCAGCACGCAGGGGTTCAGCGAGCAGTACTTC CASTQGFSEQYF
. TRBJ1-6 . TRBV25-1 TGTGCCAGCAGTGTAGGGGGAGGAGCACCCCTCCACTTT CASSVGGGAPLHF
. TRBJ1-4 . TRBV5-5 TGTGCCAGCAGCCCGGACGGGACAACTAATGAAAAACTGTTTTTT CASSPDGTTNEKLFF
TRBD2 TRBJ2-5 . TRBV6-1 TGTGCCAGCAGTGAACAATTTCTAGCGGGGGGAGGGGAGACCCAGTACTTC CASSEQFLAGGGETQYF
. TRBJ2-1 . TRBV9 TGTGCCAGCAGCGCTCGGGGGAGCTCCTACAATGAGCAGTTCTTC CASSARGSSYNEQFF
TRBD1 TRBJ1-1 . TRBV30 TGTGCCTGGACCGGACAGGGGGCAAGGACTGAAGCTTTCTTT CAWTGQGARTEAFF
TRBD2 TRBJ2-7 . TRBV11-2 TGTGCCAGCAGCTCATTCTCGCGGGGACTATTCTACGAGCAGTACTTC CASSSFSRGLFYEQYF
. TRBJ2-7 . TRBV7-9 TGTGCCAGCGAGGCGGGGTCCGCGTACGAGCAGTACTTC CASEAGSAYEQYF
TRBD2 TRBJ2-3 . TRBV6-1 TGTGCCAGCAGTGAGGCGGGAGCAGCGACAGATACGCAGTATTTT CASSEAGAATDTQYF
. TRBJ1-2 . TRBV4-1 TGCGCCAGCAGCCAAGACCCCGCCAGGGTGGATGGCTACACCTTC CASSQDPARVDGYTF
. TRBJ1-2 . TRBV4-1 TGCGCCAGCAGCCAAGCCCTTGGGGGCTATGGCTACACCTTC CASSQALGGYGYTF
. TRBJ2-1 . TRBV2 TGTGCCAGCACTAGCGACTCCTACAATGAGCAGTTCTTC CASTSDSYNEQFF